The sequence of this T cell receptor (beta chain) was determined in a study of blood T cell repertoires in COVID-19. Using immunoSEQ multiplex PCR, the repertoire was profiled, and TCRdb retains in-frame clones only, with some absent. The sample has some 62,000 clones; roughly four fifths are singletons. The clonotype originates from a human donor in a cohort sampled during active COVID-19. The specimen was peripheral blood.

CDR3 loop: CASSLSESSYNEQFF. In DNA form, the CDR3 reads TGTGCCAGCAGCTTGTCCGAGAGCTCCTACAATGAGCAGTTCTTC. The chain carries TRBV7-9 and TRBJ2-1; D ambiguous. CDR1 is SEHNR, CDR2 FQNEAQ, per germline (reference sequence). Trimming shortened V by 3 bases and J by 0 bases, and 9 bases separated the two germline ends. The CDR3 runs 15 residues.